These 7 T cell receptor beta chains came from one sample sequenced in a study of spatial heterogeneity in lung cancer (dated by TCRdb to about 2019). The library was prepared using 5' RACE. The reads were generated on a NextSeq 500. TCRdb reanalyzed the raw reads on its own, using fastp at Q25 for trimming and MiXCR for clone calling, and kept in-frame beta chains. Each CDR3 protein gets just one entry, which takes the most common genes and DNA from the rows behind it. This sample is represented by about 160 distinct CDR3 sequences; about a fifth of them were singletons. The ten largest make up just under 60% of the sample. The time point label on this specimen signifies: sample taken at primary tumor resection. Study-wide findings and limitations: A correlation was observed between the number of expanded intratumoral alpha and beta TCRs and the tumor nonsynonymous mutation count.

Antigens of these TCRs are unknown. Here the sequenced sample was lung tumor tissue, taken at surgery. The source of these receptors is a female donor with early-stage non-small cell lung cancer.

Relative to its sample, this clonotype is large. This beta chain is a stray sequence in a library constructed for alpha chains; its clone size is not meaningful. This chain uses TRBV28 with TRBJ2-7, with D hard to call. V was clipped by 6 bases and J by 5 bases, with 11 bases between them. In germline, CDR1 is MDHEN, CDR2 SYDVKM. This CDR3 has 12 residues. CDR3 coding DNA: TGTGCCAGCAGAGAGGACGTTGACGAGCAGTACTTC. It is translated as CASREDVDEQYF.

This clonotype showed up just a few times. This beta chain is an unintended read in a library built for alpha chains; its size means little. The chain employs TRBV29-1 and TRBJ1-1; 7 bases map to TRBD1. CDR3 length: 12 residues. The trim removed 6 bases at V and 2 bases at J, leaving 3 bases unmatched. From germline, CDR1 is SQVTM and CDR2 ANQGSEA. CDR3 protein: CSVWDSNTEAFF. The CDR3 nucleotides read TGCAGCGTGTGGGACAGTAACACTGAAGCTTTCTTT.

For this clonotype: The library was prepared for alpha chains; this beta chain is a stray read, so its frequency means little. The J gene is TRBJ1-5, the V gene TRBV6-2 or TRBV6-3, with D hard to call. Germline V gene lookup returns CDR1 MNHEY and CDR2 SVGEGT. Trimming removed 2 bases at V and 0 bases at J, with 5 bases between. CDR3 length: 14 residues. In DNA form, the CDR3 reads TGTGCCAGCAGTTACATGAATAGCAATCAGCCCCAGCATTTT. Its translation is CASSYMNSNQPQHF.

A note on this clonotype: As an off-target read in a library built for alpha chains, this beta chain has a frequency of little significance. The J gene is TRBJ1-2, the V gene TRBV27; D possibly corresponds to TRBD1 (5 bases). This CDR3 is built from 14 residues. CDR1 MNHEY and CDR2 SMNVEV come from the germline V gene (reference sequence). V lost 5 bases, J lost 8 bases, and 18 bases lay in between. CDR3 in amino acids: CASSRTQGLGGYTF. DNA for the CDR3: TGTGCCAGCAGTCGAACGCAGGGTTTGGGCGGCTACACCTTC.

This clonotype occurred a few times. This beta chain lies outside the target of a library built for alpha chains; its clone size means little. The CDR3 region has the DNA TGTGCCAGCAGTTACTCGGGGACAGCCTTAGTCTCCTACGAGCAGTACTTC. Amino acids: CASSYSGTALVSYEQYF. V gene TRBV6-6 combines with J gene TRBJ2-7; TRBD1 aligns across 7 bases. CDR3 size: 17 residues. Germline CDR1 and CDR2: MNHNY and SVGAGI (reference sequence). V shed 0 bases, J shed 0 bases, and the junction held 8 bases outside the gene matches.

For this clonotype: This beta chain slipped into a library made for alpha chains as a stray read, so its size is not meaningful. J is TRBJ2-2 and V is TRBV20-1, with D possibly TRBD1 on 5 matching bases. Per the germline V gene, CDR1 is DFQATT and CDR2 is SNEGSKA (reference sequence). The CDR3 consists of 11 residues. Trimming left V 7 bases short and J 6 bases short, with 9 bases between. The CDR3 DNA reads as TGCAGTGGGCAGGGATCCGGGGAGCTGTTTTTT. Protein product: CSGQGSGELFF.

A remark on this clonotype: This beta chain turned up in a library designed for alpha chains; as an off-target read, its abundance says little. The DNA of the CDR3 is TGTGCCAGCAGCTTAGCGCCCCAGCGGGGAGGCACAGATACGCAGTATTTT. Translated, it gives CASSLAPQRGGTDTQYF. This chain joins TRBV7-8 and TRBJ2-3, with TRBD2 identical over 7 bases. Germline V gene sequence: CDR1 SGHVS, CDR2 FQNEAQ. The trim removed 0 bases at V and 1 base at J, leaving 7 bases unmatched. This CDR3 spans 17 amino acids.